Listed below are T cell receptor beta chains from one sample, sequenced in a study of T-cell reconstitution after alpha-beta-depleted transplantation in children. TCRdb passed the PCR reads through MiXCR, listing each CDR3 protein once. The table lists about 420,000 distinct CDR3 sequences, 15% to 20% of them singletons. The sequenced sample was PBMCs, mostly from graft donor cells, obtained 360 days after TCRalphabeta/CD19-depleted stem cell transplant. Every receptor here comes from a boy under two years old who had a stem cell transplant for Wiskott-Aldrich syndrome, so the T cells may come from the graft donor. CDR3s leave out the opening cysteine and the closing phenylalanine or tryptophan.

TRBV5-6 ASSFAVYGYT
TRBV4-1 ASRGGPTDTQY
TRBV6-5 ASSYRGQPHPYEQY
TRBV2 ASSRLAGVSYNEQF
TRBV5-1 ASSWKEWTGGLYGYT
TRBV5-1 ASSLFTDTQY
TRBV29-1 SVLGGLTYNEQF
TRBV7-6 ASSLAFGQGPDTQY
TRBV25-1 ASTGTETYNEQF
TRBV5-1 ASSLTGTAYEQY
TRBV20-1 SARRQSQETQY
TRBV5-1 ASSLHYPGASTEAF
TRBV7-2 ASSPEPRQGRYEQY
TRBV15 ATSRAGGQMGQY
TRBV23-1 ANSQFKATGETQY
TRBV5-6 ASSLWGRSYTEAF
TRBV5-1 ASSTLAGVSVNEQF
TRBV5-1 ASSLASTSGGLHEQY
TRBV5-1 ASSLETVYGYT
TRBV4-2 ASAVSSYNEQF
TRBV27 ASSPDETDTQY
TRBV28 ASSKQGAGYEKLF
TRBV5-1 ASSFGTVNEQF
TRBV15 ATSGYRLAGVETQY
TRBV10-3 AIKRFREGTGELF
TRBV5-1 ASSLATGQVYGYT
TRBV29-1 SVRQGKLVLKETQY
TRBV2 ASTSQASDFETQY
TRBV20-1 SATDWGNGYT
TRBV7-9 ASRSTGWGETQY
TRBV9 ASSVGDSEAYEQY
TRBV5-1 ASSRQGQDYEQY
TRBV5-1 ASSLRVGGELF
TRBV18 ASCNARTYSTDTQY
TRBV5-1 ASSHPRLGETQY
TRBV18 ASSPTGGANTGELF
TRBV5-5 ASSQMPGQRSGANVLT